The 30 T cell receptor beta chains in this list originate from one sample, sequenced in a study of blood T cell repertoires in COVID-19. Produced via immunoSEQ multiplex PCR; TCRdb's table is partial and in-frame only. This repertoire shows hundreds of thousands of clones, 80% to 90% found once; its top ten account for roughly 10%. The specimen sequenced was peripheral blood. Receptor source: a man aged 50-60 years with COVID-19, enrolled during active disease.

The CDR3 DNA reads as TGCGCCAGCAGCTTGGAGCGGGCCAACTCCTACGAGCAGTACTTC. Translating gives CASSLERANSYEQYF. The chain uses TRBV5-1 and TRBJ2-7; D possibly corresponds to TRBD2 (6 bases). CDR1 SGHRS and CDR2 YFSETQ come from the germline V gene. The ends were cut back, 0 bases at V and 0 bases at J, with 10 bases in the middle. This CDR3 region has 15 residues.

A remark on this clone: At one end the junction does not follow the germline gene, possibly because of a read error. The chain recombines TRBV6-1 with TRBJ2-2, with 7 nucleotides matching TRBD2. Germline assignment: CDR1 MNHNS and CDR2 SASEGT. There are 16 residues in the CDR3. CDR3 loop: CASSARSGANTGELFF. CDR3 bases: TGTGCCAGTAGTGCGCGAAGCGGGGCGAACACCGGGGAGCTGTTTTTT.

CDR3 sequence: CASSQIPGQTYNEQFF. In DNA, the CDR3 is TGTGCCAGCAGCCAAATCCCGGGACAGACCTACAATGAGCAGTTCTTC. The gene calls are TRBV3-1 (or the pseudogene TRBV3-2) and TRBJ2-1, with TRBD1 matching 7 bases. V shed 2 bases, J shed 2 bases, and the junction held 6 bases outside the gene matches. There are 16 residues in the CDR3. Germline CDR1 reads LGHDT; CDR2 reads YNNKEL (reference sequence).

This CDR3 reads CASSQVQTSNQPQHF. In nucleotides, the CDR3 is TGTGCCAGCAGCCAAGTACAGACTAGCAATCAGCCCCAGCATTTT. The chain carries TRBV16 and TRBJ1-5; D gene ambiguous. Trimming left V 2 bases short and J 0 bases short, with 8 bases between. The CDR3 has 15 residues. Germline assignment: CDR1 KGHSY and CDR2 FQNENV.

This chain uses TRBV30 with TRBJ1-6; D call uncertain. The CDR3 has 14 amino acids. Germline V lookup: CDR1 GTSNPN, CDR2 SVGIG (reference sequence). Trimming removed 7 bases from V and 4 bases from J, with 14 bases in between. The CDR3 loop reads CASRWGGYNSPLHF. The DNA for the CDR3 is TGTGCCTCGCGATGGGGAGGGTATAATTCACCCCTCCACTTT.

This chain links TRBV28 with TRBJ2-7; 9 bases align to TRBD1. With 2 bases clipped from V and 2 bases from J, the junction kept 7 bases outside the gene matches. CDR1 MDHEN and CDR2 SYDVKM come from the germline V gene. This CDR3 spans 16 amino acids. This chain's CDR3 is CASSLGWDRVAYEQYF. The CDR3 DNA reads as TGTGCCAGCAGTTTAGGGTGGGACAGGGTGGCCTACGAGCAGTACTTC.

The genes are TRBV20-1 and TRBJ2-2, with 8 bases aligning to TRBD2. Losses at the gene ends were 3 bases for V and 3 bases for J; bases not matched to a gene: 15. This CDR3 region has 18 residues. Germline CDR1 and CDR2: DFQATT and SNEGSKA (reference sequence). The CDR3 DNA reads as TGCAGTGCTAGTTCGGAGGGGCAGCGGGGGTACTACACCGGGGAGCTGTTTTTT. Translated, it gives CSASSEGQRGYYTGELFF.

This chain joins TRBV11-3 and TRBJ2-7; TRBD2 is a possible D gene (5 bases). The germline V gene encodes CDR1 SGHNT and CDR2 YENEEA. The length of the CDR3 is 13 residues. V dropped 2 bases and J dropped 1 base, with 6 bases sitting between them. The CDR3 DNA is TGTGCCAGCAGCTTACGGGGATCCTACGAGCAGTACTTC. Translating it yields CASSLRGSYEQYF.

V usage is TRBV3-1 (or the pseudogene TRBV3-2) and J usage is TRBJ2-2; TRBD2 aligns across 8 bases. The CDR3 extends over 14 amino acids. Germline loops: CDR1 LGHDT, CDR2 YNNKEL (reference sequence). V shed 6 bases and J 1 base; nucleotides not matched to a gene: 1. The CDR3 spells CASRTSVNTGELFF. CDR3 in DNA: TGTGCCAGCAGGACTAGCGTGAACACCGGGGAGCTGTTTTTT.

This chain joins TRBV7-9 and TRBJ2-3, with unresolved D. With 2 bases removed from V and 3 bases from J, the gap between germline ends came to 12 bases. The CDR3 length is 15 residues. Germline CDR1 is SEHNR and CDR2 is FQNEAQ (reference sequence). This CDR3 reads CASSLSGQETDTQYF. DNA of the CDR3: TGTGCCAGCAGCTTATCAGGTCAAGAAACAGATACGCAGTATTTT.

This rearrangement joins TRBV13 to TRBJ2-1; TRBD2 agrees at 15 bases. The CDR3 contains 17 residues. Germline V gene data show CDR1 as PRHDT and CDR2 as FYEKMQ (reference sequence). V lost 7 bases, J lost 2 bases, and 6 bases stayed unmatched. The CDR3 sequence: CASNFGLAGGTYNEQFF. The DNA for the CDR3 is TGTGCCAGCAACTTCGGACTAGCGGGGGGGACCTACAATGAGCAGTTCTTC. Using reference TRBV13 and TRBJ2-1 for the parts outside the CDR3, the full variable domain is AAGVIQSPRHLIKEKRETATLKCYPIPRHDTVYWYQQGPGQDPQFLISFYEKMQSDKGSIPDRFSAQQFSDYHSELNMSSLELGDSALYFCASNFGLAGGTYNEQFFGPGTRLTVL.

V is TRBV5-1 and J is TRBJ2-7; 9 nucleotides agree with TRBD1. Germline lookup yields CDR1 SGHRS and CDR2 YFSETQ. The CDR3 extends over 15 amino acids. J lost 2 bases, V lost 3 bases, and 6 bases had no gene match. The DNA of the CDR3 is TGCGCCAGCAGCTGGGGGGACAGGGACCCCTACGAGCAGTACTTC. Amino acids: CASSWGDRDPYEQYF.

The chain has TRBV5-6 and TRBJ2-1, with no clear D. The germline gives CDR1 SGHDT, CDR2 YYEEEE. The CDR3 length is 15 residues. Trimming shortened V by 4 bases and J by 0 bases, and 11 bases separated the two germline ends. The CDR3 region is CASSLGDSSYNEQFF. The CDR3 DNA reads as TGTGCCAGCAGCCTGGGTGATAGCTCCTACAATGAGCAGTTCTTC.

This clone came up a few times. The rearrangement links TRBV7-2 to TRBJ1-2; 9 nucleotides match TRBD1. Germline V CDR1 and CDR2: SGHTA, FQGNSA. CDR3 length equals 13 residues. V lost 4 bases, J lost 5 bases, and 2 bases stayed unmatched. The CDR3 region is CASSSGQGYGYTF. The DNA of the CDR3 is TGTGCCAGCAGCTCCGGACAGGGGTATGGCTACACCTTC.

The genes are TRBV2 and TRBJ2-3; TRBD1 might be the D (5 bases). With 7 bases removed from V and 5 bases from J, the gap between germline ends came to 10 bases. This CDR3 has 12 amino acids. Germline V gene lookup returns CDR1 SNHLY and CDR2 FYNNEI. Here the CDR3 DNA reads TGTGCCAGCATCGACAGCTTAGATACGCAGTATTTT. Its protein product is CASIDSLDTQYF.

The chain combines TRBV11-3 with TRBJ2-2; 8 nucleotides align to TRBD2. Per the germline V gene, CDR1 is SGHNT and CDR2 is YENEEA. The CDR3 spans 16 residues. The J segment lost 3 bases and the V segment lost 5 bases, leaving 8 bases of the junction unmatched. This CDR3 reads CASSPGRAIDTGELFF. The CDR3 region has the DNA TGTGCCAGCAGCCCCGGGAGGGCCATTGACACCGGGGAGCTGTTTTTT.

V is TRBV7-3 and J is TRBJ2-1; 8 bases map to TRBD2. The V and J ends lost 0 bases and 6 bases, in that order; junction bases with no gene match: 7. This CDR3 spans 16 amino acids. Germline assignment: CDR1 SGHTA and CDR2 FQGTGA. CDR3 DNA: TGTGCCAGCAGCTTAACGGCTAGCGGGTTTACCAATGAGCAGTTCTTC. Translated, it gives CASSLTASGFTNEQFF.

The chain links TRBV25-1 to TRBJ1-3; D gene ambiguous. CDR1 and CDR2 (germline): MGHDK, SYGVNS. CDR3 length equals 14 residues. Trimming removed 8 bases at V and 1 base at J, with 12 bases between. The CDR3 protein is CASSNPGSGNTIYF. In nucleotides, the CDR3 is TGTGCCAGCTCCAATCCGGGGTCTGGAAACACCATATATTTT.

The gene calls are TRBV6-2 or TRBV6-3 and TRBJ2-5; maybe TRBD2 (6 bases). This CDR3 spans 12 amino acids. Germline V gives CDR1 MNHEY, CDR2 SVGEGT. The V end was cut by 5 bases, the J end by 12 bases, with 16 bases between. This chain's CDR3 is CASSTQRLGEYF. The CDR3 DNA reads TGTGCCAGCAGTACCCAGAGACTAGGAGAGTACTTC.

V and J are TRBV29-1 and TRBJ2-5, with 8 bases identical to TRBD2. CDR1 is SQVTM and CDR2 is ANQGSEA in the germline V gene. The CDR3 is made up of 14 amino acids. The J segment lost 5 bases and the V segment lost 4 bases, leaving 9 bases of the junction unmatched. Written as DNA, the CDR3 is TGCAGCGTTGGGGGACTAGTCGGTATGGAGACCCAGTACTTC. This translates into CSVGGLVGMETQYF.

This clone was recorded once. This sequence joins TRBV10-3 and TRBJ2-3; 11 positions match TRBD2. This CDR3 is built from 16 residues. The junction had 6 bases not matched to a gene; V was cut back by 2 bases and J by 5 bases. Per germline, CDR1 ENHRY and CDR2 SYGVKD. The DNA of the CDR3 is TGTGCCATCAGTGAGGTTAGCGGGGGGGCTCAAGATACGCAGTATTTT. Amino acids: CAISEVSGGAQDTQYF.

This clone was seen more than once but under ten times. The rearrangement joins TRBV6-5 to TRBJ1-1, with a possible D match to TRBD1 (5 bases). V was trimmed by 6 bases and J by 10 bases, leaving 18 bases between them. Germline V lookup: CDR1 MNHEY, CDR2 SVGAGI. The CDR3 runs to 13 residues. As DNA, the CDR3 is TGTGCCAGCAGCCCAAATACAGGACGTGGAGCTTTCTTT. Translating it yields CASSPNTGRGAFF.

The chain carries TRBV12-3 or TRBV12-4 and TRBJ1-5; D not resolved. This CDR3 is 13 amino acids long. V lost 6 bases, J lost 7 bases, and 13 bases lay in between. The CDR3 DNA follows: TGTGCCAGCAGCCTCCTCGGAGGGCAGCCCCAGCATTTT. Residues: CASSLLGGQPQHF.

The J gene is TRBJ2-3, the V gene TRBV18; the match to TRBD1 covers 7 bases. J lost 2 bases, V lost 2 bases, and 7 bases had no gene match. Germline V gene sequence: CDR1 KGHSH, CDR2 LQKENI. This CDR3 is 16 amino acids long. The chain's CDR3 is CASSPRQGGATDTQYF. The CDR3 DNA reads TGTGCCAGCTCACCAAGACAGGGTGGTGCCACAGATACGCAGTATTTT. The variable domain in full, completed from reference TRBV18 and TRBJ2-3, reads NAGVMQNPRHLVRRRGQEARLRCSPMKGHSHVYWYRQLPEEGLKFMVYLQKENIIDESGMPKERFSAEFPKEGPSILRIQQVVRGDSAAYFCASSPRQGGATDTQYFGPGTRLTVL.

This chain uses TRBV20-1 with TRBJ2-7; 9 nucleotides line up with TRBD2. This CDR3 region has 13 residues. V lost 3 bases, J lost 7 bases, and 7 bases stayed unmatched. CDR1 is DFQATT and CDR2 is SNEGSKA in the germline V gene (reference sequence). The CDR3 protein is CSASSREGYEQYF. In DNA, the CDR3 is TGCAGTGCTAGTTCGCGGGAGGGGTATGAGCAGTACTTC.

The rearrangement uses TRBV11-3 and TRBJ2-1; 7 nucleotides align to TRBD2. The CDR3 totals 15 residues. Germline V gene data show CDR1 as SGHNT and CDR2 as YENEEA. Trimming took 2 bases from V and 8 from J; bases not matched to a gene: 9. CDR3 region: CASSLTGAGFDEQFF. CDR3 sequence (DNA): TGTGCCAGCAGCTTAACGGGAGCGGGGTTTGATGAGCAGTTCTTC.

This chain joins TRBV6-5 and TRBJ1-5, with D maybe TRBD1 (5 bases). The CDR3 length is 15 residues. V was trimmed by 6 bases and J by 0 bases, leaving 12 bases between them. CDR1 and CDR2 from the germline V gene are MNHEY and SVGAGI. CDR3 region: CASRIREYSNQPQHF. CDR3 in DNA: TGTGCCAGCAGAATCAGGGAATATAGCAATCAGCCCCAGCATTTT.

The gene calls are TRBV5-1 and TRBJ2-1, with 8 bases lining up with TRBD2. From germline, CDR1 is SGHRS and CDR2 YFSETQ. This CDR3 spans 15 amino acids. V was pared by 0 bases and J by 9 bases, with 8 bases of the junction left unmatched. Here the CDR3 reads CASSLGGLDLSEQFF. In DNA form, the CDR3 reads TGCGCCAGCAGCTTGGGGGGACTAGATCTGAGTGAGCAGTTCTTC.

The rearrangement uses TRBV12-3 or TRBV12-4 and TRBJ1-1; 7 bases are shared with TRBD1. The J segment lost 5 bases and the V segment lost 4 bases, leaving 4 bases of the junction unmatched. The CDR3 extends over 13 amino acids. CDR3: CASSYRGRTEAFF. CDR3 coding DNA: TGTGCCAGCAGTTACAGGGGAAGGACTGAAGCTTTCTTT.

J is TRBJ2-2 and V is TRBV6-2 or TRBV6-3, with unresolved D. This CDR3 spans 13 amino acids. V was trimmed by 6 bases and J by 5 bases, leaving 10 bases between them. Germline CDR1 MNHEY, CDR2 SVGEGT. CDR3 sequence (DNA): TGTGCCAGCAGCCCGGGCCCAACCGGGGAGCTGTTTTTT. Residues: CASSPGPTGELFF.